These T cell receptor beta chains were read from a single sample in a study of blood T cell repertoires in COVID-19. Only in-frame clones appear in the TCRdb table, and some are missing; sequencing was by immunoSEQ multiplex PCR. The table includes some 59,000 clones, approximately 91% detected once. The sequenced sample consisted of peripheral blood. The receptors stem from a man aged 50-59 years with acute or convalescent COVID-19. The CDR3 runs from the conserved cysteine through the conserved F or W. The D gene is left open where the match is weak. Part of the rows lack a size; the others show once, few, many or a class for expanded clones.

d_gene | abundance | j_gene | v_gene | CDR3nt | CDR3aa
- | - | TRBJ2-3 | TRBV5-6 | TGTGCCAGCAGCTTTCCCGGGTCGTATCCAGATACGCAGTATTTT | CASSFPGSYPDTQYF
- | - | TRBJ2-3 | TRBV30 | TGTGCCTGGAGTGTAAGACAGACAGATACGCAGTATTTT | CAWSVRQTDTQYF
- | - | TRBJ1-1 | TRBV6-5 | TGTGCCATCTCAGGCCTTAATACCCCGGCTTTCTTT | CAISGLNTPAFF
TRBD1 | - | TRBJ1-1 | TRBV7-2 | TGTGCCAGCAGTCGACAGGGGTTATCGGAAGCTTTCTTT | CASSRQGLSEAFF
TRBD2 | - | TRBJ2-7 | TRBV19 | TGTGCCAGTAGTATGGGTCCCCCGGGAGCTAGCGGGCGACCCTACGAGCAGTACTTC | CASSMGPPGASGRPYEQYF
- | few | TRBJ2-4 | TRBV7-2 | TGTGCCAGCAGCTTTGGGAGGCGGAATAACATTCAGTACTTC | CASSFGRRNNIQYF
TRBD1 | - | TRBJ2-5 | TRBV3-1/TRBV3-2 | TGTGCCAGCAGCCAAGTGAGGACAGGGGGCGAGTCTGGGCGAGAGACCCAGTACTTC | CASSQVRTGGESGRETQYF
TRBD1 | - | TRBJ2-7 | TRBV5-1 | TGCGCCAGCACGGGACAGGGAAACTCCTACGAGCAGTACTTC | CASTGQGNSYEQYF
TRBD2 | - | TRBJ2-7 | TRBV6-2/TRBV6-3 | TGTGCCAGCAGTCCGAGGACTAGCGGTTACTACGAGCAGTACTTC | CASSPRTSGYYEQYF
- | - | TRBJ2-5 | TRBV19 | TGTGCCAGTAGTACTAGACTAGTCCCAAAAGAGACCCAGTACTTC | CASSTRLVPKETQYF
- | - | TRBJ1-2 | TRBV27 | TGTGCCAGCAGTCCTTCGATAGGGAGGTCCTTGACCTTC | CASSPSIGRSLTF
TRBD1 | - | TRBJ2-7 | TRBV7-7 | TGTGCCAGCAGCTTGGGACAGGGGGGAATAAACGAGCAGTACTTC | CASSLGQGGINEQYF
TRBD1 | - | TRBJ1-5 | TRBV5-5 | TGTGCCAGCAGCCGGGACAGGGCCAAATCGCTTAGCAATCAGCCCCAGCATTTT | CASSRDRAKSLSNQPQHF
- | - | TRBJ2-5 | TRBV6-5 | TGTGCCAGCAGTTACGAGGCGGGAAGAGAGACCCAGTACTTC | CASSYEAGRETQYF
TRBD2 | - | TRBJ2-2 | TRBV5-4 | TGTGCCAGCAGCCCGGGACTAGCGGCGAACACCGGGGAGCTGTTTTTT | CASSPGLAANTGELFF
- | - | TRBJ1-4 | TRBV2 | TGTGCCAGCAGCCGTGGGAGGAATGAAAAACTGTTTTTT | CASSRGRNEKLFF
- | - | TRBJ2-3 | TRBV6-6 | TGTGCCAGCAGTTACGTAGGGGTCACAGATACGCAGTATTTT | CASSYVGVTDTQYF
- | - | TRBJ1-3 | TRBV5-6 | TGTGCCAGCAGCTTCTGGGGAAGGGGCGGCTCTGGAAACACCATATATTTT | CASSFWGRGGSGNTIYF
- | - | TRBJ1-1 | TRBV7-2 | TGTGCCAGCAGCTTCGGGACTCAGGCGAACACTGAAGCTTTCTTT | CASSFGTQANTEAFF
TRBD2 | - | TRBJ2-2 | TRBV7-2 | TGTGCCAGCAGCCACCAGGCTAGCGGGCCCACCGGGGAGCTGTTTTTT | CASSHQASGPTGELFF
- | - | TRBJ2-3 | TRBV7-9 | TGTGCCAGCAGCTCCGGGTCAGATACGCAGTATTTT | CASSSGSDTQYF
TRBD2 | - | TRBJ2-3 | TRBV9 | TGTGCCAGCAGCGTAGGGGGCGGGAGTCAAAAAGATACGCAGTATTTT | CASSVGGGSQKDTQYF
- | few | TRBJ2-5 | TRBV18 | TGTGCCAGCTCACCACGGCAGGGCTCGGAGACCCAGTACTTC | CASSPRQGSETQYF
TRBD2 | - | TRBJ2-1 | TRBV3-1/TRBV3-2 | TGTGCCAGCAGCCAAACAATAGCGGGGGGGTCCAATGAGCAGTTCTTC | CASSQTIAGGSNEQFF
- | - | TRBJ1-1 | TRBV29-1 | TGCAGCGTTGTGGTGAGAGGGGGTACGAGGGCAGGTGGGACTGAAGCTTTCTTT | CSVVVRGGTRAGGTEAFF
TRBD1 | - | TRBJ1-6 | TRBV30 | TGTGCCTGGAGTGTACGGAATCGGGACAGCTATAATTCACCCCTCCACTTT | CAWSVRNRDSYNSPLHF
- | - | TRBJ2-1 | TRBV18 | TGTGCCAGCTCACTACGACAGACGGATGAGCAGTTCTTC | CASSLRQTDEQFF
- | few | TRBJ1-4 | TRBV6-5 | TGTGCCAGCACCTTGGGCCCAGGGTTCGAAAAACTGTTTTTT | CASTLGPGFEKLFF
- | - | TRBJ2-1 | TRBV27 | TGTGCCAGCAGGCTGTTGAGACAGGACAATGAGCAGTTCTTC | CASRLLRQDNEQFF
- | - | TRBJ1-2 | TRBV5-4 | TGTGCCAGCAGCCTCCGGGGAAGGTCCTATGGCTACACCTTC | CASSLRGRSYGYTF
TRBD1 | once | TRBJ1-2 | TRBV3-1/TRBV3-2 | TGTGCCAGCAGCACCCGACAGGGGGCTATAAGTAACTATGGCTACACCTTC | CASSTRQGAISNYGYTF
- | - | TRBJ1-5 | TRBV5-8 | TGTGCCAGCAGCTTGGTCACAGGGATTTTTCAGCCCCAGCATTTT | CASSLVTGIFQPQHF
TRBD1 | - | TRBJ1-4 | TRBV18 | TGTGCCAGCTCACCATGGACAGGGGCTAATGAAAAACTGTTTTTT | CASSPWTGANEKLFF
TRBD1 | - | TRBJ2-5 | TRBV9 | TGTGCCAGCAGCGTTCTATTCGGGACAGGAGAGACCCAGTACTTC | CASSVLFGTGETQYF
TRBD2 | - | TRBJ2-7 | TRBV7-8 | TGTGCCAGCAGCCCAACGAGGTTGGGACTAGCGGGAAAGGCCTCCTACGAGCAGTACTTC | CASSPTRLGLAGKASYEQYF
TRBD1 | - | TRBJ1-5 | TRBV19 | TGTGCCAGTAGCACTGACAGGGATCAGCCCCAGCATTTT | CASSTDRDQPQHF
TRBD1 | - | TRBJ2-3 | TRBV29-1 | TGCAGCGTTGAAGGACAGGGATTCTACACAGATACGCAGTATTTT | CSVEGQGFYTDTQYF
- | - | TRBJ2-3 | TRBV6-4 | TGTGCCAGCAAAGAGGGTTGGACCACAGATACGCAGTATTTT | CASKEGWTTDTQYF
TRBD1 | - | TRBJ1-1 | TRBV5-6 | TGTGCCAGCAGCTCCCTAAGGACAGGGATCACTGAAGCTTTCTTT | CASSSLRTGITEAFF
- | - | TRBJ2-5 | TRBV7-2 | TGTGCCAGCAGCTTATCTGGGACTCGGGAGACCCAGTACTTC | CASSLSGTRETQYF
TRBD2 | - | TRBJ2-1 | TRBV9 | TGTGCCAGCAGCGTACCGGCTAGCGGCTACAATGAGCAGTTCTTC | CASSVPASGYNEQFF